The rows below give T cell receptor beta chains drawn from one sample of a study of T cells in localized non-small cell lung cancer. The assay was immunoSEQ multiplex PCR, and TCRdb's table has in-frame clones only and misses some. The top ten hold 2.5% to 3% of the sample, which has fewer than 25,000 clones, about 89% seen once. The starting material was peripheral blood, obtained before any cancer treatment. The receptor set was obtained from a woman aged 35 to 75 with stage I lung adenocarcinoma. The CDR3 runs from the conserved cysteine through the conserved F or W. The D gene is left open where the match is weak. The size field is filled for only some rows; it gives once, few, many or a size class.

CASNPRPISATEAFF	TGTGCCAGCAATCCTCGACCGATCTCGGCGACTGAAGCTTTCTTT	TRBJ1-1	NA	NA	TRBV6-1
CASSRDPSSYEQYF	TGTGCCAGCAGTCGGGACCCTAGCTCCTACGAGCAGTACTTC	TRBJ2-7	NA	NA	TRBV27
CASSSGEPYNEQFF	TGTGCCAGCAGCTCGGGAGAGCCCTACAATGAGCAGTTCTTC	TRBJ2-1	NA	once	TRBV7-8
CASSPLRSSGANVLTF	TGTGCCAGCTCACCACTTCGTAGTTCTGGGGCCAACGTCCTGACTTTC	TRBJ2-6	NA	once	TRBV18
CATLSGVETEAFF	TGTGCCACCCTGAGCGGGGTGGAGACTGAAGCTTTCTTT	TRBJ1-1	NA	NA	TRBV2
CASSERSTRKETQYF	TGTGCCAGCAGTGAGCGGAGCACCAGGAAAGAGACCCAGTACTTC	TRBJ2-5	NA	NA	TRBV2
CASSRNRQGEEKLFF	TGTGCCAGCAGCCGGAACCGACAAGGGGAAGAAAAACTGTTTTTT	TRBJ1-4	NA	NA	TRBV4-2
CASSPTWTGEDYTF	TGTGCCAGTAGTCCGACCTGGACAGGGGAAGACTACACCTTC	TRBJ1-2	TRBD1	NA	TRBV19
CASSETSGEQFF	TGTGCCAGCAGTGAGACTAGCGGTGAGCAGTTCTTC	TRBJ2-1	TRBD2	NA	TRBV6-5
CASSALAGGLSDTQYF	TGTGCCAGCAGCGCACTAGCGGGGGGGCTCTCAGATACGCAGTATTTT	TRBJ2-3	TRBD2	NA	TRBV9
CASSSQTGLFSGANVLTF	TGTGCCAGCAGCTCCCAGACAGGCCTTTTCTCTGGGGCCAACGTCCTGACTTTC	TRBJ2-6	NA	once	TRBV7-9
CATSRRVGGAMDTQYF	TGTGCCACCAGCAGACGGGTCGGGGGGGCTATGGATACGCAGTATTTT	TRBJ2-3	TRBD2	NA	TRBV15
CASTDRGRGTEAFF	TGTGCCAGTACAGACAGGGGGCGGGGTACTGAAGCTTTCTTT	TRBJ1-1	TRBD1	once	TRBV19
CASSSTSMPFNEQFF	TGTGCCAGCAGTAGCACTAGTATGCCGTTCAATGAGCAGTTCTTC	TRBJ2-1	NA	NA	TRBV6-5
CASTSDREQPQHF	TGTGCCAGCACCTCGGACAGGGAGCAGCCCCAGCATTTT	TRBJ1-5	TRBD1	once	TRBV2
CASRKTGGSNQPQHF	TGTGCCAGCAGAAAGACAGGGGGCAGCAATCAGCCCCAGCATTTT	TRBJ1-5	TRBD1	NA	TRBV6-5
CASSLTGWGEKLFF	TGTGCCAGCAGCTTAACAGGGTGGGGTGAAAAACTGTTTTTT	TRBJ1-4	NA	NA	TRBV7-2
CASSSQGAEGANVLTF	TGTGCCAGCAGTTCACAGGGGGCGGAGGGGGCCAACGTCCTGACTTTC	TRBJ2-6	TRBD1	NA	TRBV28
CASSLWGLAGEGADTQYF	TGTGCCAGCAGTTTATGGGGACTAGCGGGAGAGGGAGCAGATACGCAGTATTTT	TRBJ2-3	TRBD2	NA	TRBV27
CASKASGGSYEQYF	TGTGCCAGTAAGGCTAGCGGGGGCTCCTACGAGCAGTACTTC	TRBJ2-7	TRBD2	NA	TRBV19
CASSPTGFNYGYTF	TGCGCCAGCAGCCCCACCGGATTTAACTATGGCTACACCTTC	TRBJ1-2	NA	NA	TRBV5-1
CASSEGKALRETQYF	TGTGCCAGCAGTGAAGGAAAAGCTCTCAGAGAGACCCAGTACTTC	TRBJ2-5	NA	NA	TRBV6-1
CASSEIGPGFLGTNTEAFF	TGTGCCAGCAGTGAGATAGGGCCAGGGTTCCTGGGGACGAACACTGAAGCTTTCTTT	TRBJ1-1	NA	NA	TRBV6-1
CASRLDAIQYEQYF	TGTGCCAGCAGGTTGGACGCCATCCAATACGAGCAGTACTTC	TRBJ2-7	NA	NA	TRBV28